This TCR beta chain was sequenced during a study of shared clonotypes between healthy human individuals. Germline V gene sequence: CDR1 SGHDN, CDR2 FVKESK. The CDR3 is 13 amino acids. With 0 bases removed from V and 13 bases from J, the gap between germline ends came to 13 bases. Only Caucasian adults living in Nashville, Tennessee served as donors. Without sorting, samples used around 92 million PBMCs for genomic DNA. The assay ran at deep level. Unsorted PBMC replicate PCRs used 300 ng DNA, about 30,000 T cell genomes. TCRdb keeps only in-frame clones here, not all; method: immunoSEQ multiplex PCR. The table has fewer than 500,000 clones, approximately 79% seen once; the top ten hold roughly an eighth.

The sample consisted of PBMCs. The chain carries TRBV14 and TRBJ2-1; TRBD1 or TRBD2 may be the D gene (5 bases each). This clonotype was obtained from a woman in her 40s in good health. Some clones in this sample may be carry-over from other donors' samples. The CDR3 is CASSQDLGTLQFF. The DNA of the CDR3 is TGTGCCAGCAGCCAAGATCTCGGGACGCTTCAGTTCTTC. Full variable domain (missing parts from reference TRBV14 and TRBJ2-1): EAGVTQFPSHSVIEKGQTVTLRCDPISGHDNLYWYRRVMGKEIKFLLHFVKESKQDESGMPNNRFLAERTGGTYSTLKVQPAELEDSGVYFCASSQDLGTLQFFGPGTRLTVL.